This TCR beta chain is from a study of human T cells and chemical hapten exposure. TCRdb fed the RACE reads into MiXCR, producing one record per CDR3 protein. The sample records about 360,000 distinct CDR3 sequences, around 4.8% being singletons. Study findings and constraints: There was alopecia in the donors, so their immune response may differ from that of healthy people. Expanded TCRs were compared with controls, and the expanded TCRs formed significantly more large CDR3 similarity clusters.

Germline CDR1 reads SGHAT; CDR2 reads FQNNGV. V shed 4 bases, J shed 4 bases, and the junction held 7 bases outside the gene matches. This CDR3 spans 17 amino acids. As for time point: patch test 1, 2 weeks after DPC sensitization. Specified treatment: therapeutic diphenylcyclopropenone sensitization with weekly scalp DPC. This clonotype was counted at least ten times. What it binds is not known. This TCR was sampled from a woman between 45 and 60 years old with alopecia areata. Some clones in this sample may be carry-over from other donors' samples. V usage is TRBV11-2 and J usage is TRBJ2-2; the match to TRBD2 covers 12 bases. The sequencing here drew on whole blood, taken in connection with sensitization to the hapten diphenylcyclopropenone (DPC). DNA of the CDR3: TGTGCCAGCAGCTCGGGGACTAGCGGGCCGAGCACCGGGGAGCTGTTTTTT. Amino acids: CASSSGTSGPSTGELFF.